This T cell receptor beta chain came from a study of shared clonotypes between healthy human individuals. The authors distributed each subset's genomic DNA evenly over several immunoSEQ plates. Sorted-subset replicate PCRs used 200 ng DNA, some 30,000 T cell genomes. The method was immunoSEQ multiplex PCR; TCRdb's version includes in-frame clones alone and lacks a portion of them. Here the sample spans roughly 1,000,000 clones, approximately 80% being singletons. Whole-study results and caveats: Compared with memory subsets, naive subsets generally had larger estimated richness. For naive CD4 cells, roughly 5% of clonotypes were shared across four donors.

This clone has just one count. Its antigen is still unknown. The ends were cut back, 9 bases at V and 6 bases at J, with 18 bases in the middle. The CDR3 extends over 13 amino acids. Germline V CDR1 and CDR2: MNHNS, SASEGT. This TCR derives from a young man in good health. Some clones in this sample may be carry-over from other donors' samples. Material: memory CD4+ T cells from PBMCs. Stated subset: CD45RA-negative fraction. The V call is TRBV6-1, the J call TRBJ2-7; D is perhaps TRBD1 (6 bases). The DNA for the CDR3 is TGTGCCAGTTTAGGGGTTACAGGGAGCGAGCAGTACTTC. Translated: CASLGVTGSEQYF.